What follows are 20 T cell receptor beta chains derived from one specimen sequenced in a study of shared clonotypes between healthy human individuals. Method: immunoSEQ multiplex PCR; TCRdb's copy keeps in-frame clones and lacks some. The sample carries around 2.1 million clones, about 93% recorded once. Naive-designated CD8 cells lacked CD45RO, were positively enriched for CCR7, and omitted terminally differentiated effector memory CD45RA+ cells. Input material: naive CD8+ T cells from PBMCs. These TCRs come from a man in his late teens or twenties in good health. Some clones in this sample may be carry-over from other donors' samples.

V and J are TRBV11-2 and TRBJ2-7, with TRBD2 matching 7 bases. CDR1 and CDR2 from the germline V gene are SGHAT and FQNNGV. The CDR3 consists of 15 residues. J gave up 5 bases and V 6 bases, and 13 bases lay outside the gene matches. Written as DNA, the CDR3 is TGTGCCAGCAGGGGCCGGGCGGGAGTGACCCACGAGCAGTACTTC. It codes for CASRGRAGVTHEQYF. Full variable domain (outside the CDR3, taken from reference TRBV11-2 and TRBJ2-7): EAGVAQSPRYKIIEKRQSVAFWCNPISGHATLYWYQQILGQGPKLLIQFQNNGVVDDSQLPKDRFSAERLKGVDSTLKIQPAKLEDSAVYLCASRGRAGVTHEQYFGPGTRLTVT.

CDR3 sequence reads: CSVVQGGDYGYTF. The DNA for the CDR3 is TGCAGCGTCGTACAGGGGGGGGACTATGGCTACACCTTC. V and J are TRBV29-1 and TRBJ1-2, with TRBD1 matching 8 bases. The CDR3 extends over 13 amino acids. V shed 6 bases and J 3 bases; nucleotides not matched to a gene: 6. Germline V gene data show CDR1 as SQVTM and CDR2 as ANQGSEA.

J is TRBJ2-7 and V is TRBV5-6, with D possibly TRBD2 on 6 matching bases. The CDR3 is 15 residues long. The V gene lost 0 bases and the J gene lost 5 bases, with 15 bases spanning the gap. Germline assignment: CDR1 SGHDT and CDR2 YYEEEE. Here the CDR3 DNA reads TGTGCCAGCAGCTTGGCCCCGGGAGTGGGCAACGAGCAGTACTTC. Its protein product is CASSLAPGVGNEQYF.

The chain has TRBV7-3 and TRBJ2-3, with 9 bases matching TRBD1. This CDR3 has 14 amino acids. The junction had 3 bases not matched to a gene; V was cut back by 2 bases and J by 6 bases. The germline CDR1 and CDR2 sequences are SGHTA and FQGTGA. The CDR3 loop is CASSLATGGDTQYF. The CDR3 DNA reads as TGTGCCAGCAGCTTAGCGACAGGGGGGGATACGCAGTATTTT. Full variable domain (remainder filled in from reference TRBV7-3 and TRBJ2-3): GAGVSQTPSNKVTEKGKYVELRCDPISGHTALYWYRQSLGQGPEFLIYFQGTGAADDSGLPNDRFFAVRPEGSVSTLKIQRTERGDSAVYLCASSLATGGDTQYFGPGTRLTVL.

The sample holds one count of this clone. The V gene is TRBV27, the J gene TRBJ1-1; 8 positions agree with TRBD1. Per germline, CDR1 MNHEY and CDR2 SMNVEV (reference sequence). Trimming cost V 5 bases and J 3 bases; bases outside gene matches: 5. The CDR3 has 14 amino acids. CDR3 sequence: CASSRGQGDTEAFF. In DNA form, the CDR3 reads TGTGCCAGCAGTCGAGGACAGGGAGACACTGAAGCTTTCTTT.

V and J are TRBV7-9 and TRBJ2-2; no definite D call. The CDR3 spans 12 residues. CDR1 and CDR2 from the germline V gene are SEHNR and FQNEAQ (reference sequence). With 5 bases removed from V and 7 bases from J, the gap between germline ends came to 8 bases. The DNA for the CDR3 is TGTGCCAGCAGCGCCGGCAACGGGGAGCTGTTTTTT. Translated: CASSAGNGELFF.

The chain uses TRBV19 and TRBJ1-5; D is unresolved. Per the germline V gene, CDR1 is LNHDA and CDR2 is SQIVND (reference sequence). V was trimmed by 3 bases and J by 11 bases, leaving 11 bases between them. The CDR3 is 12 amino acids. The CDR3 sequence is CASSIGGPSQHF. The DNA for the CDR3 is TGTGCCAGTAGTATTGGAGGTCCTTCCCAGCATTTT.

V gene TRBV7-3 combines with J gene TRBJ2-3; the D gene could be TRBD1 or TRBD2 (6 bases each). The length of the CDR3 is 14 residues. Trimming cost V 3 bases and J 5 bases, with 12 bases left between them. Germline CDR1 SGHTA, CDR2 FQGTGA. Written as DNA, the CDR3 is TGTGCCAGCAGCTTGTCGGGGGCGAGAGATACGCAGTATTTT. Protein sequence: CASSLSGARDTQYF.

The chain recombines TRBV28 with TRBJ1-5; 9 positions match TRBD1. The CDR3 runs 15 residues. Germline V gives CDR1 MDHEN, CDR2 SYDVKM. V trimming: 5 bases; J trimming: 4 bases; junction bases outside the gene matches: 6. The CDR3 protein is CASSRTGVKNQPQHF. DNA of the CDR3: TGTGCCAGCAGTCGGACAGGGGTAAAGAATCAGCCCCAGCATTTT.

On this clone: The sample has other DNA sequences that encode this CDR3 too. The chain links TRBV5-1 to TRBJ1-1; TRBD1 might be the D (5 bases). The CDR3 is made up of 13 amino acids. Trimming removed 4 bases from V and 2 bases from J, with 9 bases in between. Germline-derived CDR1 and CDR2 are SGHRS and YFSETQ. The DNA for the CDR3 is TGCGCCAGCAGCCTGGACACAAACACTGAAGCTTTCTTT. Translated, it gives CASSLDTNTEAFF.

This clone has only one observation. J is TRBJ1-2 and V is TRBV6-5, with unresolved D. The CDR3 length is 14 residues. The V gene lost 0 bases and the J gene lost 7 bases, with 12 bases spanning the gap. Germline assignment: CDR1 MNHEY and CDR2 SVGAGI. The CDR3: CASSYSGGNGGYTF. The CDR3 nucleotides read TGTGCCAGCAGTTACTCTGGTGGGAACGGTGGCTACACCTTC.

CDR3 protein: CALQGGYNEQFF. For the CDR3, the DNA is TGTGCCCTCCAGGGGGGATACAATGAGCAGTTCTTC. The genes are TRBV2 and TRBJ2-1, with a tentative D call TRBD1 (7 bases). CDR3 size: 12 residues. V lost 11 bases and J 4 bases, leaving 12 bases between the germline ends. Germline V gene lookup returns CDR1 SNHLY and CDR2 FYNNEI.

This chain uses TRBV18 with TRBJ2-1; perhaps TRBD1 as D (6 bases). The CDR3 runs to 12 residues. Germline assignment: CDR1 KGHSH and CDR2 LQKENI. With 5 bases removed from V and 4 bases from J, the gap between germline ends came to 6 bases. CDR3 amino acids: CASSTGYNEQFF. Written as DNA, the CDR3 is TGTGCCAGCTCAACAGGGTACAATGAGCAGTTCTTC.

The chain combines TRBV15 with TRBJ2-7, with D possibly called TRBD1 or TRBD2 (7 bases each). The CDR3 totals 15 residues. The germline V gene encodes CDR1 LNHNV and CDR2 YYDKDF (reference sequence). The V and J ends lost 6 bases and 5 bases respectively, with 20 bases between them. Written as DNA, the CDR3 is TGTGCCACCAGTCCTAGGGGAGGGGGCGGCCACGAGCAGTACTTC. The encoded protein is CATSPRGGGGHEQYF.

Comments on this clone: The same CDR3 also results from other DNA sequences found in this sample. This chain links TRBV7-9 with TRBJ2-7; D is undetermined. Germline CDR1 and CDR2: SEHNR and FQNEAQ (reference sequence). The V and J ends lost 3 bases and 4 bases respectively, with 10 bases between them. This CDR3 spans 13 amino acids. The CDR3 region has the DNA TGTGCCAGCAGCTTGGCGGCCCCGTACGAGCAGTACTTC. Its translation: CASSLAAPYEQYF. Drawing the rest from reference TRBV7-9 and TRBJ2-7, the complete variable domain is DTGVSQNPRHKITKRGQNVTFRCDPISEHNRLYWYRQTLGQGPEFLTYFQNEAQLEKSRLLSDRFSAERPKGSFSTLEIQRTEQGDSAMYLCASSLAAPYEQYFGPGTRLTVT.

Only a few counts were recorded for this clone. Here the CDR3 reads CSVEWRIEAFF. The CDR3 DNA is TGCAGCGTTGAGTGGCGGATTGAAGCTTTCTTT. The chain uses TRBV29-1 and TRBJ1-1, with D hard to call. From germline, CDR1 is SQVTM and CDR2 ANQGSEA. Trimming left V 3 bases short and J 7 bases short, with 9 bases between. This CDR3 is 11 amino acids long. The complete variable domain, with remaining parts taken from reference TRBV29-1 and TRBJ1-1, reads SAVISQKPSRDICQRGTSLTIQCQVDSQVTMMFWYRQQPGQSLTLIATANQGSEATYESGFVIDKFPISRPNLTFSTLTVSNMSPEDSSIYLCSVEWRIEAFFGQGTRLTVV.

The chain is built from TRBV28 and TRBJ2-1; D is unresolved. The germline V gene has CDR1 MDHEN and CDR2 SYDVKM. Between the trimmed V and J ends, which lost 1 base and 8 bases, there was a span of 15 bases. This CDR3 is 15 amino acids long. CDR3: CASSLSGGRWYEQFF. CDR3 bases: TGTGCCAGCAGTTTATCGGGCGGCCGGTGGTATGAGCAGTTCTTC.

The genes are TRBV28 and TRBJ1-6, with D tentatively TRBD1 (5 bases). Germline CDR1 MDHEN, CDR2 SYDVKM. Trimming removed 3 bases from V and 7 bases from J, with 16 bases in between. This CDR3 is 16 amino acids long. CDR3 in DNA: TGTGCCAGCAGTTTTGCCCGGGACCCGGAGAATTCACCCCTCCACTTT. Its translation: CASSFARDPENSPLHF.

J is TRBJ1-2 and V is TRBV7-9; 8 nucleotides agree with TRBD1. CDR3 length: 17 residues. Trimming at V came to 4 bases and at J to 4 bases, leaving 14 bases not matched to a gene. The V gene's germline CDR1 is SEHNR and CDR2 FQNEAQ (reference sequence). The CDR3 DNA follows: TGTGCCAGCAGCTCCCACTTTTCAGGGGGCGCCGGCTATGGCTACACCTTC. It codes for CASSSHFSGGAGYGYTF.

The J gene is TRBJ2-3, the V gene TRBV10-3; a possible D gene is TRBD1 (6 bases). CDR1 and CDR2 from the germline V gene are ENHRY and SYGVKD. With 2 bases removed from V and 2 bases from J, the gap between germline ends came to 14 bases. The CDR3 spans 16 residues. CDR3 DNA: TGTGCCATCAGTGAGCCTCAGACAGGCCCCACAGATACGCAGTATTTT. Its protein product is CAISEPQTGPTDTQYF.